This T cell receptor beta chain was captured in a study of CD8+ T cells in alopecia areata. Looking at the study overall: Those treated were given oral tofacitinib at 5 to 10 mg twice daily.

The treatment is: oral pan-JAK inhibitor, 5-10 mg twice daily. Alopecia areata patients provided lesional scalp punch biopsies and peripheral blood. The authors extracted RNA and reverse transcribed it into cDNA as the sequencing template. Using immunoSEQ multiplex PCR, the repertoire was profiled, and TCRdb retains in-frame clones only, with some absent. The data contain 150,000 to 200,000 clones, 58% of them seen just once; the ten biggest clones take up more than 15%. The CDR3 sequence is 13 residues long. Germline assignment: CDR1 MNHNS and CDR2 SASEGT. V was cut by 2 bases and J by 1 base, with 4 bases left in between. This clone was seen a handful of times. Its matching antigen is unknown. Overall study results and limits: Scalp and blood retained many expanded lesional clones during tofacitinib.

The sequencing used CD4+ T cells sorted from blood, collected around week 55, from a patient treated with tofacitinib. The TCR sequence derives from a human donor with alopecia areata. The chain uses TRBV6-1 and TRBJ2-3; D uncertain. The CDR3 nucleotides are TGTGCCAGCAGTGAAAGAGGCACAGATACGCAGTATTTT. Residues: CASSERGTDTQYF.